This T cell receptor beta chain was sequenced during a study of blood T cell repertoires in COVID-19. Across the study: Specimens from acute and convalescent COVID-19 originated in the United States, Italy and Spain. Sources were T cells, B-cell-depleted T cells, or PBMCs; the material itself was cDNA or gDNA.

V was trimmed by 4 bases and J by 3 bases, leaving 19 bases between them. Germline-derived CDR1 and CDR2 are LNHDA and SQIVND (reference sequence). The CDR3 sequence is 16 residues long. Authors' methods: Amplification from reference gene primers served as the basis for estimated nucleated cell counts. The repertoire was sequenced with immunoSEQ multiplex PCR; TCRdb's copy has only in-frame clones and lacks some. V and J calls plus clone size are reproduced from that table; the DNA served to infer D and trimming. Of fewer than 350,000 clones listed, approximately 90% are singletons. One Seattle source followed patients from active infection through their disease course.

This sequence joins TRBV19 and TRBJ2-7; a weak D match, TRBD2 (5 bases). Source material: peripheral blood. This clonotype was obtained from a woman under 40 with COVID-19, enrolled during active disease. In DNA, the CDR3 is TGTGCCAGTAGTAGAACTAGTGCCGATAGAATCTACGAGCAGTACTTC. Amino acids: CASSRTSADRIYEQYF.